The 11 T cell receptor beta chains reported below all come from one sample, sequenced in a study of blood T cells in healthy people across ages. Alongside a J-beta primer mix, a sample-barcoded 5' primer served in a second PCR lasting roughly 6 to 12 cycles. Using its own MiXCR run on the 5' RACE reads, TCRdb lists one record per CDR3 protein. Here the sample spans approximately 600,000 distinct CDR3 sequences, under 65% being singletons. The material sequenced was blood. These receptors all stem from a man aged 60 to 75 in good health.

The gene calls are TRBV7-9 and TRBJ2-3; D possibly uses TRBD1 or TRBD2 (5 bases each). The germline V and J ends were trimmed by 1 base and 4 bases, with 15 bases remaining between them. The CDR3 is 16 amino acids. From germline, CDR1 is SEHNR and CDR2 FQNEAQ (reference sequence). The chain's CDR3 is CASSLVGGYRPDTQYF. CDR3 sequence (DNA): TGTGCCAGCAGCTTAGTTGGGGGTTATAGGCCAGATACGCAGTATTTT.

The chain carries TRBV5-1 and TRBJ1-2; 9 nucleotides agree with TRBD1. V lost 3 bases, J lost 6 bases, and 9 bases stayed unmatched. The CDR3 contains 15 residues. Germline lookup yields CDR1 SGHRS and CDR2 YFSETQ. The CDR3 sequence: CASSSQGALSHGYTF. The CDR3 DNA reads as TGCGCCAGCAGCTCACAGGGGGCCCTTAGCCATGGCTACACCTTC.

This clonotype is a singleton in its sample. The chain carries TRBV20-1 and TRBJ1-2, with D unresolved. Germline V lookup: CDR1 DFQATT, CDR2 SNEGSKA (reference sequence). V dropped 5 bases and J dropped 6 bases, with 22 bases sitting between them. The CDR3 is 15 residues long. CDR3 DNA: TGCAGTGCTGGTAGTGCCAATCCGATCCTCGATGGCTACACCTTC. Protein product: CSAGSANPILDGYTF.

The chain recombines TRBV9 with TRBJ1-2; TRBD1 might be the D (5 bases). V lost 0 bases to trimming and J lost 3 bases, with 9 bases between them. Germline assignment: CDR1 SGDLS and CDR2 YYNGEE. The CDR3 is 14 amino acids. The CDR3 region is CASSVEGHHYGYTF. The CDR3 region has the DNA TGTGCCAGCAGCGTAGAAGGACACCACTATGGCTACACCTTC. The complete variable domain, with remaining parts taken from reference TRBV9 and TRBJ1-2, reads DSGVTQTPKHLITATGQRVTLRCSPRSGDLSVYWYQQSLDQGLQFLIQYYNGEERAKGNILERFSAQQFPDLHSELNLSSLELGDSALYFCASSVEGHHYGYTFGSGTRLTVV.

This clonotype was observed once. The chain carries TRBV2 and TRBJ1-2; the D gene is possibly TRBD1 (6 bases). Trimming took 6 bases from V and 5 from J, leaving 16 bases between them. Looked up from germline, CDR1 is SNHLY and CDR2 is FYNNEI. The CDR3 extends over 14 amino acids. This chain's CDR3 is CASRATRDIYGYTF. For the CDR3, the DNA is TGTGCCAGCAGGGCAACCCGGGACATTTATGGCTACACCTTC.

This clonotype was recorded a few times. This chain uses TRBV12-3 or TRBV12-4 with TRBJ2-3; D is perhaps TRBD1 or TRBD2 (5 bases each). The CDR3 sequence is 14 residues long. The V end lost 5 bases, the J end lost 2 bases, and 11 bases lay between the germline ends. This CDR3 reads CASSLGTLTDTQYF. CDR3 DNA: TGTGCCAGCAGTCTAGGGACCCTCACAGATACGCAGTATTTT.

The chain combines TRBV6-6 with TRBJ2-1, with TRBD2 matching over 8 bases. The J segment lost 8 bases and the V segment lost 6 bases, leaving 12 bases of the junction unmatched. The CDR3 spans 15 residues. The V gene's germline CDR1 is MNHNY and CDR2 SVGAGI (reference sequence). The CDR3 region is CASSPGGGSIDEQFF. CDR3 DNA: TGTGCCAGCAGCCCCGGGGGGGGGAGCATCGATGAGCAGTTCTTC.

V usage is TRBV20-1 and J usage is TRBJ1-1, with a tentative D call TRBD1 (5 bases). Germline CDR1 and CDR2: DFQATT and SNEGSKA (reference sequence). Trimming left V 3 bases short and J 2 bases short, with 16 bases between. The CDR3 spans 15 residues. CDR3 amino acids: CSARPPTVGNTEAFF. The CDR3 nucleotides read TGCAGTGCTAGGCCCCCGACAGTCGGCAACACTGAAGCTTTCTTT.

As regards this clonotype: Germline and junction disagree at one end, which may indicate a read error. This sequence joins TRBV20-1 and TRBJ1-2; D may be TRBD1 (6 bases). This CDR3 contains 12 residues. CDR1 is DFQATT and CDR2 is SNEGSKA in the germline V gene (reference sequence). The CDR3 DNA reads as TGCAGTGCTCCACGGACAGACTATGGTTACACCTTC. Protein: CSAPRTDYGYTF.

V usage is TRBV6-2 or TRBV6-3 and J usage is TRBJ2-1; D gene unclear. The CDR3 is 13 residues long. V was shortened by 1 base and J by 6 bases, with 7 bases between the two germline ends. The germline V gene has CDR1 MNHEY and CDR2 SVGEGT. The CDR3 region is CASSYYRINEQFF. DNA of the CDR3: TGTGCCAGCAGTTACTATCGTATCAATGAGCAGTTCTTC.

This clonotype was observed a single time. The chain joins TRBV28 to TRBJ2-3, with 10 bases aligning to TRBD2. With V trimmed by 7 bases and J by 6 bases, 10 bases remained unmatched. Germline V gene lookup returns CDR1 MDHEN and CDR2 SYDVKM. CDR3 length: 15 residues. CDR3 region: CASTEGLAKSDTQYF. Here the CDR3 DNA reads TGTGCCAGCACGGAGGGACTAGCGAAGTCGGATACGCAGTATTTT.